The rows below give T cell receptor beta chains drawn from one sample of a study of control samples from healthy donors and cancer patients. The protocol was immunoSEQ multiplex PCR, while the TCRdb copy is restricted to in-frame clones and leaves out a portion. The sample shows approximately 100,000 clones, approximately 82% of them seen only once. The sample consisted of blood. Receptors were obtained from a man aged 60 to 75 in good health. CDR3s leave out the opening cysteine and the closing phenylalanine or tryptophan.

>TRBJ2-2|14|TRBV19
ASSIGPRDDTGELF
>TRBJ1-5|14|TRBV6-6
ASTPQGGGSNQPQH
>TRBJ1-2|12|TRBV19
ASKDREAFYGYT
>TRBJ1-5|13|TRBV11-2
ASSLDWTGFEPQH
>TRBJ1-2|12|TRBV9
ASSSPGQGGGYT
>TRBJ1-2|9|TRBV24-1
AMRGASGYT
>TRBJ1-1|13|TRBV12-5
ASDLRTGIDTEAF
>TRBJ1-1|11|TRBV5-5
ASSPDGDTEAF
>TRBJ2-7|12|TRBV5-1
ASSLGDRTYEQY
>TRBJ2-1|13|TRBV28
ASSLTGGLANEQF
>TRBJ1-2|13|TRBV6-5
ASSYVNRQNYGYT
>TRBJ2-5|14|TRBV3-1/TRBV3-2
ASSQGLAATQETQY
>TRBJ2-3|17|TRBV21-1
ASSPVSPGGTASTDTQY
>TRBJ2-2|14|TRBV3-1/TRBV3-2
ASSQSRGYDTGELF
>TRBJ2-1|12|TRBV18
ASSRLAGEDEQF
>TRBJ2-5|14|TRBV7-8
ASSLRGGGPQETQY
>TRBJ2-7|13|TRBV10-3
AIRAPPGPPYEQY
>TRBJ1-2|11|TRBV4-2
ASSRGTAYGYT
>TRBJ2-7|9|TRBV29-1
SVTTGYEQY
>TRBJ1-6|12|TRBV30
AWSIVRNNSPLH
>TRBJ2-7|9|TRBV28
ATFSLGEQY
>TRBJ2-5|13|TRBV7-9
ASSPTMAVQETQY
>TRBJ1-4|12|TRBV2
ASSGRDLAAKLF
>TRBJ2-5|15|TRBV15
ATSRAPSGTGKETQY
>TRBJ2-2|16|TRBV24-1
ATSDRSLIGEDTGELF
>TRBJ2-3|11|TRBV7-3
ASSPTLGDTQY
>TRBJ1-2|13|TRBV10-1
ASRSGTGTLYGYT
>TRBJ1-1|9|TRBV6-5
ASSRQGEAF
>TRBJ2-7|12|TRBV9
ASSVGSVGTGLT
>TRBJ2-1|14|TRBV6-6
ASSYSGRGDYNEQF
>TRBJ2-7|10|TRBV30
AWSAGSYEQY
>TRBJ1-2|13|TRBV25-1
ASSGQGRGDYGYT
>TRBJ1-4|17|TRBV4-2
ASSHHPRDKPSPNEKLF
>TRBJ2-3|13|TRBV29-1
SVELGRGPKDTQY
>TRBJ2-7|11|TRBV7-7
ASSGDRGGEQY
>TRBJ2-1|13|TRBV5-7
ASSCWGRHLLRQF
>TRBJ2-5|10|TRBV5-6
ASSSTGETQY
>TRBJ2-7|18|TRBV6-1
ASSDFQGLAGPFLSYEQY
>TRBJ2-3|14|TRBV7-8
ASSMTGSWPAGSQY
>TRBJ2-3|12|TRBV7-8
ASSRPGGEDTQY
>TRBJ2-5|12|TRBV19
ASSSRSGFETQY
>TRBJ1-6|14|TRBV19
ASKAGTELYNSPLH
>TRBJ1-6|11|TRBV19
ASSAGTGSPLH
>TRBJ2-3|15|TRBV5-1
ASSLDSGGATADTQY
>TRBJ2-1|17|TRBV6-4
ASSDSMSLSRHDYNEQF
>TRBJ2-3|13|TRBV5-1
ASSLVSAGADTQY
>TRBJ1-5|12|TRBV29-1
SVETGGTSGPQH
>TRBJ2-7|13|TRBV7-9
ASSLDVGTGGEQY
>TRBJ2-7|11|TRBV2
ASRRDASYEQY
>TRBJ1-5|13|TRBV6-5
ASSYSNSRNQPQH